These 12 T cell receptor beta chains were sequenced from one sample in a study of beta chain features in type 1 diabetes. Overall study results and limits: Type 1 diabetes patients showed a moderate but significant shortening of TCRB CDR3s in all four CD4+ subsets.

Isolated RNA was reverse transcribed in full, so expressed TCRB transcripts were sequenced. TCRdb's table, derived via immunoSEQ multiplex PCR, lists solely in-frame clones and lacks some. The sample lists roughly 350,000 clones, roughly a tenth occurring once. For these receptors, no antigen is known. Input material: central memory CD4+ T cells from blood. The receptors here all came from a young man with type 1 diabetes.

The chain employs TRBV6-4 and TRBJ2-1, with 7 positions matching TRBD2. The V gene's germline CDR1 is MRHNA and CDR2 SNTAGT. Trimming took 6 bases from V and 2 from J; bases not matched to a gene: 10. The CDR3 has 16 residues. CDR3 nucleotides: TGTGCCAGCAGCGCTGACGGGACTACTACCTACAATGAGCAGTTCTTC. This gives the protein CASSADGTTTYNEQFF.

The chain joins TRBV27 to TRBJ1-1; no definite D call. V lost 4 bases and J 0 bases, leaving 12 bases between the germline ends. The CDR3 has 15 amino acids. Per germline, CDR1 MNHEY and CDR2 SMNVEV (reference sequence). CDR3 coding DNA: TGTGCCAGCAGTTCCAGCCCTCACATGAACACTGAAGCTTTCTTT. This encodes CASSSSPHMNTEAFF.

At least ten counts were recorded for this clone. The V call is TRBV5-5, the J call TRBJ2-2, with unresolved D. Germline CDR1 reads SGHKS; CDR2 reads YYEKEE (reference sequence). V lost 5 bases and J lost 6, with 11 bases in between. This CDR3 spans 13 amino acids. CDR3 nucleotides: TGTGCCAGCAGTCCTCTAGGATCCGGGGAGCTGTTTTTT. Its protein is CASSPLGSGELFF.

This clone was seen more than once but under ten times. The genes are TRBV14 and TRBJ2-7; 8 nucleotides line up with TRBD1. The junction had 12 bases not matched to a gene; V was cut back by 5 bases and J by 3 bases. There are 16 residues in the CDR3. Germline V gene sequence: CDR1 SGHDN, CDR2 FVKESK. CDR3 in amino acids: CASSDPQGATRYEQYF. In DNA, the CDR3 is TGTGCCAGCAGCGATCCTCAGGGGGCGACACGCTACGAGCAGTACTTC.

This clone was recorded a few times. The rearrangement joins TRBV9 to TRBJ2-3; no firm D call. Germline loops: CDR1 SGDLS, CDR2 YYNGEE. This CDR3 is built from 13 residues. Trimming took off 2 bases at V and 4 bases at J, with 8 bases between the two ends. CDR3 amino acids: CASSVPSSDTQYF. The CDR3 DNA is TGTGCCAGCAGCGTCCCCTCGTCAGATACGCAGTATTTT.

The V gene is TRBV11-2, the J gene TRBJ2-1; TRBD2 aligns across 7 bases. CDR3 length: 16 residues. Germline V gene data show CDR1 as SGHAT and CDR2 as FQNNGV. Germline trimming cut 2 bases from V and 0 bases from J; bases unmatched to any gene: 4. The CDR3 protein is CASSLIGGSSYNEQFF. CDR3 coding DNA: TGTGCCAGCAGCTTAATTGGCGGGAGCTCCTACAATGAGCAGTTCTTC.

The V gene is TRBV28, the J gene TRBJ1-1; 8 bases line up with TRBD1. The germline V gene encodes CDR1 MDHEN and CDR2 SYDVKM. The CDR3 contains 15 residues. V lost 10 bases and J lost 2; bases outside the gene matches: 12. The CDR3 is CANKGRQGLNTEAFF. In DNA form, the CDR3 reads TGTGCCAACAAGGGGAGACAGGGGCTAAACACTGAAGCTTTCTTT.

This chain joins TRBV5-1 and TRBJ1-1, with D perhaps TRBD1 (5 bases). The CDR3 extends over 14 amino acids. V was pared by 4 bases and J by 1 base, with 11 bases between. Per the germline V gene, CDR1 is SGHRS and CDR2 is YFSETQ. In DNA, the CDR3 is TGCGCCAGCAGCCCGGGACCTACGAACACTGAAGCTTTCTTT. Its translation: CASSPGPTNTEAFF.

This clone was counted only a few times. J is TRBJ2-3 and V is TRBV21-1; the table's D gene call, TRBD2, was not cross checked with the DNA. TRBV21-1 counts as a pseudogene. This CDR3 is 16 amino acids long. CDR3 amino acids: CASSKAQEGCTDTQYF. CDR3 nucleotides: TGTGCCAGCAGCAAAGCGCAGGAGGGCTGTACAGATACGCAGTATTTT.

On this clone itself: This may be a read error, as it is one base from a much larger clone. This chain connects TRBV5-6 to TRBJ2-7; possibly TRBD1 or TRBD2 for D (5 bases each). The CDR3 is made up of 14 amino acids. Between the trimmed V and J ends, which lost 4 bases and 2 bases, there was a span of 13 bases. Germline-derived CDR1 and CDR2 are SGHDT and YYEEEE. CDR3 residues: CASSQADTAYEQYF. The CDR3 DNA reads TGTGCCAGCAGCCAAGCGGACACCGCCTACGAGCAGTACTTC.

This clone was counted a few times. This chain joins TRBV5-1 and TRBJ2-1; the D gene is possibly TRBD1 (8 bases). Per the germline V gene, CDR1 is SGHRS and CDR2 is YFSETQ. The V end lost 5 bases, the J end lost 7 bases, and 13 bases lay between the germline ends. The CDR3 covers 13 residues. CDR3 nucleotides: TGCGCCAGCAGGTTACAGGGGGGGAATGAGCAGTTCTTC. It codes for CASRLQGGNEQFF. Drawing the rest from reference TRBV5-1 and TRBJ2-1, the complete variable domain is KAGVTQTPRYLIKTRGQQVTLSCSPISGHRSVSWYQQTPGQGLQFLFEYFSETQRNKGNFPGRFSGRQFSNSRSEMNVSTLELGDSALYLCASRLQGGNEQFFGPGTRLTVL.

V gene TRBV5-1 combines with J gene TRBJ2-1; D gene uncertain. The V gene's germline CDR1 is SGHRS and CDR2 YFSETQ. The CDR3 is made up of 12 amino acids. V dropped 1 base and J dropped 8 bases, with 7 bases sitting between them. The CDR3 protein is CASSLPGHEQFF. The CDR3 DNA follows: TGCGCCAGCAGCTTGCCCGGCCATGAGCAGTTCTTC.